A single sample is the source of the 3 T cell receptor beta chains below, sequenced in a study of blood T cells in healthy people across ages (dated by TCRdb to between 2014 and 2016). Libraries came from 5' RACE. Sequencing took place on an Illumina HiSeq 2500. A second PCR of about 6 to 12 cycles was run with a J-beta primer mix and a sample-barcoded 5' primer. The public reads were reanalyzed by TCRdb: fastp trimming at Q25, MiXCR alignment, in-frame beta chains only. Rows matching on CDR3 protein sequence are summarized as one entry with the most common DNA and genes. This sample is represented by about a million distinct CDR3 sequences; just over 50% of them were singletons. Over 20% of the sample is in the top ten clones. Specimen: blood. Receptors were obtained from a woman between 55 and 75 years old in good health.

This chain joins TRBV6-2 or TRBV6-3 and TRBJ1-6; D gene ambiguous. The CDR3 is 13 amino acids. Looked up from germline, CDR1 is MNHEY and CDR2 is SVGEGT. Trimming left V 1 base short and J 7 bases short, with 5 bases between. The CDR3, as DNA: TGTGCCAGCAGTTACTTCGGGAATTCACCCCTCCACTTT. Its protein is CASSYFGNSPLHF.

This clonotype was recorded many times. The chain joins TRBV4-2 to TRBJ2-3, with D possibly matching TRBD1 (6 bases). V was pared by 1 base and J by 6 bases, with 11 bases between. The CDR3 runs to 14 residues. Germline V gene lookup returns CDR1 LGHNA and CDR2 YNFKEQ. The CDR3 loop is CASSQGQDSDTQYF. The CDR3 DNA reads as TGTGCCAGCAGCCAAGGTCAGGACAGCGATACGCAGTATTTT.

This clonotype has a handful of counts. CDR3 bases: TGTGCCAGCAGCCAACTCGGTGGAGATTTCCTTCAAGAGACCCAGTACTTC. It encodes CASSQLGGDFLQETQYF. The V gene is TRBV3-1, the J gene TRBJ2-5; D is ambiguous. The CDR3 totals 17 residues. Germline CDR1 and CDR2: LGHDT and YNNKEL (reference sequence). V lost 2 bases and J 2 bases, leaving 18 bases between the germline ends.